This TCR beta chain was captured by sequencing in a study of blood T cell repertoires in COVID-19. Study-level background: Researchers got acute and convalescent COVID-19 samples from the United States, Italy and Spain. The cDNA or gDNA used as material had been derived from T cells, B-cell-depleted T cells, or PBMCs.

Authors' analysis steps: Amplifying reference gene primers gave estimates of nucleated cell counts. Sequenced by immunoSEQ multiplex PCR; TCRdb stores in-frame clones only, minus some. That table furnishes V, J and clone size, whereas the DNA furnished D and trimming. The table includes approximately 94,000 clones, roughly 90% detected once. The germline CDR1 and CDR2 sequences are SGHAT and FQNNGV. Trimming took 0 bases from V and 1 from J, leaving 13 bases between them. The CDR3 is 17 residues long. The sample holds one count of this clone. The receptor comes from a young man in a cohort sampled during active COVID-19. The V and J genes are TRBV11-2 and TRBJ2-4; a possible D gene is TRBD2 (5 bases). The sequencing sample was made of peripheral blood. This chain's CDR3 is CASSLEGRRRAKNIQYF. The CDR3 nucleotides are TGTGCCAGCAGCTTAGAGGGTAGGAGGCGCGCCAAAAACATTCAGTACTTC.